This entry describes one T cell receptor beta chain. A read error is possible here, since a much larger clone lies one base away. These data belong to a study of patients and donors after allogeneic stem cell transplantation. TCRdb reprocessed the RT-PCR reads via MiXCR and lists one record per CDR3 protein. The sample includes around 240,000 distinct CDR3 sequences, 13% to 15% seen only once; the top ten take around 10%. Trimming shortened V by 8 bases and J by 6 bases, and 16 bases separated the two germline ends. The CDR3 is 13 residues long. Source material: blood, either unsorted or a sorted T cell fraction (not recorded which). This clonotype was obtained from a human donor who was either an allogeneic HSCT recipient or a stem cell or donor lymphocyte infusion donor (not recorded which). It is not recorded whose cells these are; they may come from a transplant donor. This chain uses TRBV12-3 or TRBV12-4 with TRBJ1-2; D may be TRBD1 (5 bases). Here the CDR3 DNA reads TGTGCCAGCGGTGAACGGGACTTTGATGGCTACACCTTC. Translating it yields CASGERDFDGYTF.